This is a list of T cell receptor beta chains from one sample in a study of blood T cell repertoires in COVID-19. Method: immunoSEQ multiplex PCR; TCRdb's copy keeps in-frame clones and lacks some. In the table there are under 200,000 clones, approximately 86% of which are singletons. Input material: peripheral blood. The receptors derive from a man between 60 and 75 years old with acute or convalescent COVID-19. CDR3s include the opening cysteine and the closing phenylalanine or tryptophan. A D gene is named only where the DNA matches it firmly. Not every row has a clone size; where given, it reads once, few, many or a size class.

clone size	V gene	J gene	D gene	CDR3 protein	CDR3 DNA
-	TRBV19	TRBJ1-1	TRBD1	CASSIAQTGWTEAFF	TGTGCCAGTAGTATAGCCCAGACAGGGTGGACTGAAGCTTTCTTT
-	TRBV27	TRBJ2-7	-	CASSSPGSYEQYF	TGTGCCAGCAGTTCTCCCGGCTCCTACGAGCAGTACTTC
-	TRBV3-1/TRBV3-2	TRBJ1-5	-	CASSPRRDQPQHF	TGTGCCAGCAGCCCACGGAGAGATCAGCCCCAGCATTTT
-	TRBV2	TRBJ2-3	-	CASGPGLSTDTQYF	TGTGCCAGCGGCCCGGGACTGAGCACAGATACGCAGTATTTT
-	TRBV4-1	TRBJ1-2	-	CASSQELRGRAGYGYTF	TGCGCCAGCAGCCAAGAGCTCAGGGGTAGGGCGGGCTATGGCTACACCTTC
-	TRBV7-9	TRBJ2-2	TRBD2	CASSLGLAGITGELFF	TGTGCCAGCAGCTTGGGACTAGCGGGCATCACCGGGGAGCTGTTTTTT
-	TRBV9	TRBJ2-2	TRBD2	CASSVDEGELAGMNTGELFF	TGTGCCAGCAGCGTGGATGAGGGGGAACTAGCGGGAATGAACACCGGGGAGCTGTTTTTT
once	TRBV10-3	TRBJ2-1	TRBD1	CATDARQGFNEQFF	TGTGCCACCGATGCGAGACAGGGGTTCAATGAGCAGTTCTTC
-	TRBV13	TRBJ1-4	-	CASSLGPPQRLTEKLFF	TGTGCCAGCAGCTTAGGCCCTCCGCAGAGGCTGACTGAAAAACTGTTTTTT
-	TRBV12-5	TRBJ2-3	TRBD1	CASGSDRGPDTQYF	TGTGCTAGTGGTTCGGACAGGGGGCCAGATACGCAGTATTTT
-	TRBV28	TRBJ2-7	-	CASHDFSSTYEQYF	TGTGCCAGTCACGACTTCTCGTCGACCTACGAGCAGTACTTC
-	TRBV3-1/TRBV3-2	TRBJ1-6	TRBD1	CASSQDLNRGNSPLHF	TGTGCCAGCAGCCAAGACCTGAACAGGGGGAATTCACCCCTCCACTTT
-	TRBV7-9	TRBJ2-7	TRBD1	CASTQAVDRGHEQYF	TGTGCCAGCACCCAAGCGGTGGACAGGGGCCACGAGCAGTACTTC
-	TRBV19	TRBJ1-1	-	CASSMWARVNTEAFF	TGTGCCAGTAGTATGTGGGCAAGAGTGAACACTGAAGCTTTCTTT